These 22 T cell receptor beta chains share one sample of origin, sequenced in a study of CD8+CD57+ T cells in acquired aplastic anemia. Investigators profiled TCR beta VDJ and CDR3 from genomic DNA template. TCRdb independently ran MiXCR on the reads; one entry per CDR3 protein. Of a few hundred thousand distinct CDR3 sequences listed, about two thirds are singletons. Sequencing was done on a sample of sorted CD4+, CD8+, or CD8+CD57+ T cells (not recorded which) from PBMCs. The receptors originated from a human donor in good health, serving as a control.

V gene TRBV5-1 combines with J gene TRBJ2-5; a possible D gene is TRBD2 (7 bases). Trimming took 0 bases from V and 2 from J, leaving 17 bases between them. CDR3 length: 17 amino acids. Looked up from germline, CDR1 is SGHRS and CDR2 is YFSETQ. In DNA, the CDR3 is TGCGCCAGCAGCTTGGCCGCATCGAGGGGGGGTCAAGAGACCCAGTACTTC. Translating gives CASSLAASRGGQETQYF.

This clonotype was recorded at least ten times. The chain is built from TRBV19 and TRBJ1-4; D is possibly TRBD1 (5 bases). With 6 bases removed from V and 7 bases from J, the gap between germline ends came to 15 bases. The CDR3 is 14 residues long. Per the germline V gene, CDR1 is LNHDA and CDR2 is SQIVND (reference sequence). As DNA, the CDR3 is TGTGCCAGTAGCTCCGGGACGAGGGGTGAAAAACTGTTTTTT. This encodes CASSSGTRGEKLFF.

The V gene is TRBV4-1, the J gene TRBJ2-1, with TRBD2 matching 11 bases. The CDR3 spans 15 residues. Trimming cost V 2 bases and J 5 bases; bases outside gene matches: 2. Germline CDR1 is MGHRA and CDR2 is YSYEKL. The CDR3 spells CASSQPGLADNEQFF. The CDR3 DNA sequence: TGCGCCAGCAGCCAACCGGGACTAGCGGACAATGAGCAGTTCTTC.

The CDR3 protein is CASSLESGGNTGEQYF. DNA of the CDR3: TGTGCCAGCAGCTTAGAGAGCGGGGGAAACACCGGGGAGCAGTATTTT. The chain uses TRBV7-9 and TRBJ2-3; 8 positions agree with TRBD2. J was trimmed by 11 bases and V by 1 base; bases with no gene match: 14. Germline V gives CDR1 SEHNR, CDR2 FQNEAQ (reference sequence). The CDR3 has 16 residues. The complete variable domain, with remaining parts taken from reference TRBV7-9 and TRBJ2-3, reads DTGVSQNPRHKITKRGQNVTFRCDPISEHNRLYWYRQTLGQGPEFLTYFQNEAQLEKSRLLSDRFSAERPKGSFSTLEIQRTEQGDSAMYLCASSLESGGNTGEQYFGPGTRLTVL.

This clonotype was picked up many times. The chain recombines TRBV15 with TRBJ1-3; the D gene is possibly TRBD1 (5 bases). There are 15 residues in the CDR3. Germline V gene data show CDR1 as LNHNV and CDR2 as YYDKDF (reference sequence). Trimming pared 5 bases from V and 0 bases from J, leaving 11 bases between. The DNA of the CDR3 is TGTGCCACCAGCCGGCAGGGCTTCTCTGGAAACACCATATATTTT. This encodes CATSRQGFSGNTIYF.

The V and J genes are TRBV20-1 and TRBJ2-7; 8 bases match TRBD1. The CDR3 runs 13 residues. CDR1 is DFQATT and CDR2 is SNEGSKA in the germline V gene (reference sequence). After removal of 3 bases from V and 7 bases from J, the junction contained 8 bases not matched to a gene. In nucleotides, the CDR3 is TGCAGTGCTAGGGGACAGGAAGCTGAAGAGCAGTACTTC. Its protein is CSARGQEAEEQYF.

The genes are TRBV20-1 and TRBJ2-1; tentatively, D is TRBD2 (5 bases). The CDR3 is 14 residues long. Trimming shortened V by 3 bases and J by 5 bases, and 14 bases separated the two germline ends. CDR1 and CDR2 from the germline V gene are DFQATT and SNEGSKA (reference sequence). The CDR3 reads CSASIPGVDNEQFF. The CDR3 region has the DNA TGCAGTGCTAGTATTCCCGGGGTCGACAATGAGCAGTTCTTC.

The DNA of the CDR3 is TGTGCCACCAGCAGAGACCTTTTAGCGGGAGTCTCCTACGAGCAGTACTTC. Its translation is CATSRDLLAGVSYEQYF. The V gene is TRBV15, the J gene TRBJ2-7; 9 bases are shared with TRBD2. CDR1 is LNHNV and CDR2 is YYDKDF in the germline V gene (reference sequence). This CDR3 spans 17 amino acids. With 0 bases clipped from V and 0 bases from J, the junction kept 6 bases outside the gene matches.

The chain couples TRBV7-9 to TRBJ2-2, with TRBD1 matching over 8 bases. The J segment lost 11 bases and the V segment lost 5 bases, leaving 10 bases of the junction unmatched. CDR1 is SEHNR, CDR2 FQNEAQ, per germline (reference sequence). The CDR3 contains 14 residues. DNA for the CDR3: TGTGCCAGCAGCCGGACAGGGAGGACCTGTGAGCTGTTTTTT. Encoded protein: CASSRTGRTCELFF.

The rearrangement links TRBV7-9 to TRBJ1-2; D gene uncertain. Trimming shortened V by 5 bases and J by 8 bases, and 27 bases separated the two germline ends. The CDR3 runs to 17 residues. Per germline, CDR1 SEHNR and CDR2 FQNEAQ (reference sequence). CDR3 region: CASSPADYERYFGGYTF. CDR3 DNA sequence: TGTGCCAGCAGCCCCGCGGACTACGAGCGGTACTTCGGGGGCTACACCTTC.

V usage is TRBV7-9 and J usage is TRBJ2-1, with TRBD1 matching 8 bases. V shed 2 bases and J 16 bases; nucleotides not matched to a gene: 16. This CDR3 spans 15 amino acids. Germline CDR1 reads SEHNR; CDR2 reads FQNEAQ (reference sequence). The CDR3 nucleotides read TGTGCCAGCAGCTTAAGTGGACAGGGTCGAGGTACGAGCTTCTTC. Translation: CASSLSGQGRGTSFF.

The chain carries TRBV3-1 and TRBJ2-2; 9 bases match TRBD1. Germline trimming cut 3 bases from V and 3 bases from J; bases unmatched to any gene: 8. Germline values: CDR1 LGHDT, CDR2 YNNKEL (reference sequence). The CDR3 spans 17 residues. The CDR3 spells CASSQVGTGIYTGELFF. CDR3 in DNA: TGTGCCAGCAGCCAGGTGGGGACAGGGATATACACCGGGGAGCTGTTTTTT.

CDR3 in DNA: TGTGCCAGCAGCTTAGAGCGGGGGCGGACCTACGAGCAGTACTTC. This sequence encodes CASSLERGRTYEQYF. The gene calls are TRBV7-2 and TRBJ2-7, with 8 bases identical to TRBD2. V was pared by 1 base and J by 2 bases, with 4 bases of the junction left unmatched. In germline, CDR1 is SGHTA, CDR2 FQGNSA. This CDR3 spans 15 amino acids. Supplemented by reference TRBV7-2 and TRBJ2-7, the full variable domain reads GAGVSQSPSNKVTEKGKDVELRCDPISGHTALYWYRQSLGQGLEFLIYFQGNSAPDKSGLPSDRFSAERTGGSVSTLTIQRTQQEDSAVYLCASSLERGRTYEQYFGPGTRLTVT.

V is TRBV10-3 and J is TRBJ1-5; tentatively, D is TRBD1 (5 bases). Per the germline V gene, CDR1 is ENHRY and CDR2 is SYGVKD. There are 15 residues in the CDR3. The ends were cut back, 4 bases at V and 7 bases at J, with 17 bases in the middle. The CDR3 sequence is CAISAQGGTGQPQHF. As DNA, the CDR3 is TGTGCCATCAGTGCCCAGGGAGGGACTGGACAGCCCCAGCATTTT.

CDR3 bases: TGCGCCAGCAGCTTCGCACAGGGGTACATGAACACTGAAGCTTTCTTT. Encoded protein: CASSFAQGYMNTEAFF. The chain couples TRBV5-1 to TRBJ1-1; 7 bases align to TRBD1. CDR1 and CDR2 from the germline V gene are SGHRS and YFSETQ. The CDR3 loop spans 16 amino acids. The V and J ends lost 2 bases and 0 bases, in that order; junction bases with no gene match: 7.

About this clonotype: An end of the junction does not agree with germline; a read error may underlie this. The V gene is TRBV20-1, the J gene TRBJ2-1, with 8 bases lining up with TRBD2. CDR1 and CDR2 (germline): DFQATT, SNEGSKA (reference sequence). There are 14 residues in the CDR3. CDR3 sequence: CSAARGGTRGAQFF. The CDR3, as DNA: TGCAGTGCCGCTCGGGGGGGTACGAGAGGAGCGCAGTTTTTC.

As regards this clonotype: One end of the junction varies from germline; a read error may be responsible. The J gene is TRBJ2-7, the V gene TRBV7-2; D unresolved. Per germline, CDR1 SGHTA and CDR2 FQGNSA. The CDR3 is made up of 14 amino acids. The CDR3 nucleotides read TGTGCCAGCAGCTTAGCGCACCGAGGCTGCGAGGAGCAGTTC. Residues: CASSLAHRGCEEQF.

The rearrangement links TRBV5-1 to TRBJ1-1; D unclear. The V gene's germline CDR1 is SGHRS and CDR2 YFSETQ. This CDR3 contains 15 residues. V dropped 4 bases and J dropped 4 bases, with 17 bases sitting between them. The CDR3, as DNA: TGCGCCAGCAGCCTACAGATAGACCAGCCCACTGAAGCTTTCTTT. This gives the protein CASSLQIDQPTEAFF.

This chain's CDR3 is CSVSPHVRPGELFF. The CDR3 region has the DNA TGCAGCGTCTCTCCGCATGTCCGGCCCGGGGAGCTGTTTTTT. This sequence joins TRBV29-1 and TRBJ2-2; D gene unclear. Deletions cut 6 bases from V and 6 bases from J, with 17 bases between. CDR1 is SQVTM, CDR2 ANQGSEA, per germline. The CDR3 contains 14 residues.

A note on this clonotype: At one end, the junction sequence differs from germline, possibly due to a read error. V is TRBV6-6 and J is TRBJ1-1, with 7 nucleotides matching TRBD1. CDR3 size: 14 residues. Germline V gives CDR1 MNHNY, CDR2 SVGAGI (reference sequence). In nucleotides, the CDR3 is TGTGCCAGCAGCCCTAACCGACAGGGTTCTGAAGCCCTCTTT. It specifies CASSPNRQGSEALF.

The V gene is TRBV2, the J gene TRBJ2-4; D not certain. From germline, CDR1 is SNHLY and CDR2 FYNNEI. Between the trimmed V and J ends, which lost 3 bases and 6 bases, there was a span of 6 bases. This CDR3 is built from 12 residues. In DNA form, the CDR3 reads TGTGCCAGCAGTGATGGTCGAAACATTCAGTACTTC. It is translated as CASSDGRNIQYF.

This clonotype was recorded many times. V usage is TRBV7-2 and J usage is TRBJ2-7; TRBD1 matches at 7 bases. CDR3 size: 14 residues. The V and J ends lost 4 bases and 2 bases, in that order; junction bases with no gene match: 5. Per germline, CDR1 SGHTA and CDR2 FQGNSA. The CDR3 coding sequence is TGTGCCAGCAGCTCATGGACAGGACCCTACGAGCAGTACTTC. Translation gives CASSSWTGPYEQYF.